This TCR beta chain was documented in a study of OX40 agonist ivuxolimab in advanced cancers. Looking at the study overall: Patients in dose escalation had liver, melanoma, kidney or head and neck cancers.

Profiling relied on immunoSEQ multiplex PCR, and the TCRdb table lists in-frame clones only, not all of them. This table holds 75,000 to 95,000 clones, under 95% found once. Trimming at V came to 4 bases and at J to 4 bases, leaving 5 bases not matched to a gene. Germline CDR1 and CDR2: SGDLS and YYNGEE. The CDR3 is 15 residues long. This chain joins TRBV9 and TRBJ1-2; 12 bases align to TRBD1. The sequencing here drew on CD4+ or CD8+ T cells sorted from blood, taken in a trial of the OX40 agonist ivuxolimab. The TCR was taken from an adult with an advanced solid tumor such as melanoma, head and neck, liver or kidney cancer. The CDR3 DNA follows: TGTGCCAGCAGCCCCGGGACAGGGGGCGTCTATGGCTACACCTTC. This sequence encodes CASSPGTGGVYGYTF.